The rows below give T cell receptor beta chains drawn from one sample of a study of siplizumab effects on memory and regulatory T cells. Measured with immunoSEQ multiplex PCR; TCRdb has only the in-frame clones, and not every one. The sample includes about 50,000 clones, over 90% of them seen just once. Sequenced: CD8+ T cells sorted from blood. Every receptor here comes from a human donor in good health. CDR3s include the opening cysteine and the closing phenylalanine or tryptophan. D genes are given only for firm matches. Not every row has a clone size; where given, it reads once, few, many or a size class.

.,TRBJ2-7,TRBV14,.,CASSQGQEENYEQYF,TGTGCCAGCAGCCAAGGGCAGGAGGAAAACTACGAGCAGTACTTC
once,TRBJ2-7,TRBV6-4,.,CASSEWQGYEQYF,TGTGCCAGCAGTGAATGGCAGGGCTACGAGCAGTACTTC
.,TRBJ2-3,TRBV28,.,CAFGPDSLSTDTQYF,TGTGCATTTGGCCCTGACTCCTTAAGCACAGATACGCAGTATTTT
once,TRBJ1-1,TRBV5-6,TRBD1,CASSSGGWTEAFF,TGTGCCAGCAGCTCAGGGGGCTGGACTGAAGCTTTCTTT
.,TRBJ1-5,TRBV15,TRBD1,CATSRITGGKLQPQHF,TGTGCCACCAGCAGAATTACAGGGGGGAAGTTGCAGCCCCAGCATTTT
.,TRBJ2-7,TRBV7-8,TRBD1,CASSLGDRPEQYF,TGTGCCAGCAGCTTAGGGGACAGACCCGAGCAGTACTTC
once,TRBJ1-3,TRBV6-6,.,CASSRGVGNTIYF,TGTGCCAGCAGTCGAGGGGTAGGAAACACCATATATTTT
.,TRBJ2-7,TRBV6-5,TRBD2,CASSFGGSRLYEQYF,TGTGCCAGCAGTTTTGGCGGGAGCCGTCTCTACGAGCAGTACTTC
.,TRBJ2-5,TRBV28,.,CASSLATGKDQETQYF,TGTGCCAGCAGTTTAGCCACAGGGAAGGACCAAGAGACCCAGTACTTC
.,TRBJ1-1,TRBV25-1,.,CASSEPRESTEAFF,TGTGCCAGCAGTGAACCCAGGGAAAGCACTGAAGCTTTCTTT
few,TRBJ1-2,TRBV28,TRBD1,CASSRGTGALPHGYTF,TGTGCCAGCAGTCGTGGGACAGGGGCATTACCTCATGGCTACACCTTC
.,TRBJ2-7,TRBV27,TRBD2,CASSELAGRDFYEQYF,TGTGCCAGCAGTGAACTAGCGGGAAGAGATTTCTACGAGCAGTACTTC
.,TRBJ1-2,TRBV7-3,.,CASSLNPANYGYTF,TGTGCCAGCAGCTTAAATCCAGCGAACTATGGCTACACCTTC
.,TRBJ2-7,TRBV27,.,CASSKDGGFYEQYF,TGTGCCAGCAGTAAAGACGGGGGATTCTACGAGCAGTACTTC
.,TRBJ1-1,TRBV5-4,.,CASSFGQMNTEAFF,TGTGCCAGCAGCTTCGGCCAGATGAACACTGAAGCTTTCTTT
.,TRBJ1-1,TRBV5-8,.,CASSWRQFGMNTEAFF,TGTGCCAGCAGCTGGAGACAGTTCGGCATGAACACTGAAGCTTTCTTT
.,TRBJ2-2,TRBV15,TRBD2,CATSPTVGEGKYGELFF,TGTGCCACCAGCCCCACTGTGGGGGAGGGCAAGTACGGGGAGCTGTTTTTT
.,TRBJ2-3,TRBV9,.,CASSYSRGTDTQYF,TGTGCCAGCAGTTACTCTCGAGGCACAGATACGCAGTATTTT
.,TRBJ2-5,TRBV9,.,CASSGETQYF,TGTGCCAGCAGCGGGGAGACCCAGTACTTC
.,TRBJ2-5,TRBV12-5,TRBD2,CASGPTIGTSGPLGGQETQYF,TGTGCTAGTGGTCCGACGATCGGGACTAGCGGGCCTCTTGGGGGCCAAGAGACCCAGTACTTC
.,TRBJ2-7,TRBV10-3,.,CAISTDSYEQYF,TGTGCCATTTCGACTGATTCCTACGAGCAGTACTTC
.,TRBJ2-7,TRBV7-9,.,CASSLGSSSYEQYF,TGTGCCAGCAGCTTAGGGTCCTCGTCCTACGAGCAGTACTTC